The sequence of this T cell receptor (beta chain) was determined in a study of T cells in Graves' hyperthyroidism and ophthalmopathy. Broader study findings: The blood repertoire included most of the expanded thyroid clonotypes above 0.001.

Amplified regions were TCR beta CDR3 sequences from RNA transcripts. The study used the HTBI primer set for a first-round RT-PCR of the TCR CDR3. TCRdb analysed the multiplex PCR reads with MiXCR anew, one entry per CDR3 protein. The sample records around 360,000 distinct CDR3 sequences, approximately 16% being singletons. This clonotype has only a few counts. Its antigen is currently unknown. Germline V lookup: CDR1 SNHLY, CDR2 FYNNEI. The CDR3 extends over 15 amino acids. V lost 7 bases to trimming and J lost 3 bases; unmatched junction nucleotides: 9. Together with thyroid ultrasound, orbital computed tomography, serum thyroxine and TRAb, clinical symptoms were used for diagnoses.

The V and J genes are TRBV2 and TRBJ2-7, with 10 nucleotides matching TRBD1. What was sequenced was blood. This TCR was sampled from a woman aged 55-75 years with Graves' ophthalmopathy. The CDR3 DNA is TGTGCCAGCAAGCCCGTGACAGGGGGCAGCTACGAGCAGTACTTC. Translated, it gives CASKPVTGGSYEQYF.